The source of this T cell receptor beta chain is a study of OX40 agonist ivuxolimab in advanced cancers. About the research overall: Patients assigned to dose escalation were diagnosed with hepatocellular carcinoma, melanoma, renal cell or head and neck cancer.

Libraries were prepared by immunoSEQ multiplex PCR; TCRdb keeps only in-frame clonotypes and omits some of them. The table records approximately 69,000 clones, roughly 83% of them present only once. CDR3 size: 14 residues. The V end was cut by 5 bases, the J end by 4 bases, with 11 bases between. Germline V gene data show CDR1 as SGHNT and CDR2 as YENEEA. The sequence came from an adult with an advanced solid tumor such as melanoma, head and neck, liver or kidney cancer. This sequence joins TRBV11-3 and TRBJ2-2; a weak D match, TRBD1 (6 bases). The sample here was CD4+ or CD8+ T cells sorted from blood, taken in a trial of the OX40 agonist ivuxolimab. The CDR3 sequence: CASSRGDITGELFF. The CDR3 coding sequence is TGTGCCAGCAGCCGAGGGGACATCACCGGGGAGCTGTTTTTT.